This T cell receptor (beta chain) comes out of a study of blood T cells in healthy people across ages (dated by TCRdb to the mid-2010s). With respect to the entire study: In model experiments, roughly one uniquely barcoded TCR beta cDNA molecule per two T cells was captured by template switching. To track age-related changes in TCR beta repertoire diversity, the study relied on deep sequencing normalized with unique cDNA molecular identifiers. The donors were split into four age groups: young (average 16 years), middle-aged (roughly 42), aged (about 62) and long-lived (approximately 80). Donors of different ages were randomly distributed across sequencing lanes to avoid experimental bias. For two donors (one aged 18 to 29 and one aged 80 or older), the study analyzed two additional independent replicas of 1 million unique cDNA reads from the same blood draw.

The paper as a whole reports these results and caveats: The long-lived group showed more naive CD4+ T cells, fewer expanded clones and increased TCR diversity than the aged group, suggesting age selection. A strong correlation was found between observed TCR beta diversity and the percentage of naive T cells measured by flow cytometry. Estimates of total diversity from one million sequenced T cells were regarded as lower bounds and underestimates. Because the CMV infection status of the donors was unknown, age-related changes in expanded clonotypes may potentially have been confounded. Observed TCR beta diversity per million T cells fell roughly linearly with age, and a significant reduction was already apparent by age roughly 40. Because profiling used bulk unsorted PBMCs, naive and antigen-experienced compartments could not be compared conclusively.

Including the terminal cysteine and phenylalanine, the CDR3 comprises 12 residues. Only the CDR3 portion is preserved as DNA: 36 bases, with reading frame beginning at the first base. CDR1 and CDR2 are read off the germline V gene (reference sequence) as DFQATT and SNEGSKA. Deletion took 4 bases off V and 7 bases off J, with a span of 13 bases between the germline ends. The approximately 39 donors, aged about 6 to 100 years, were systemically healthy Caucasian individuals from Russia. Around 9.8 milliliters of peripheral blood were collected from each donor into EDTA-treated Vacutainer tubes. Ficoll-Paque density-gradient centrifugation was used to isolate PBMCs, with at least 6.5 million obtained per sample. Trizol reagent was used to extract total RNA from the PBMCs, yielding at least 6 micrograms per sample. For every donor, an aliquot of PBMCs went through flow cytometry to measure the percentages of naive CD45RAhigh/CD27high T cells.

As concerns this clonotype: Its antigen is still unknown. Base-call qualities are not available, and no considerably larger clone is one nucleotide away.

Library preparation used 5' RACE. The sequencing machine was an Illumina HiSeq 2500. A second PCR of roughly 7 to 11 cycles was performed with a sample-barcoded 5' primer and a J-beta primer mix. A unique molecular identifier was introduced onto each TCR beta cDNA molecule by a template-switch 5' adaptor carrying 12 random nucleotides. Each sample yielded at least 2.5 million CDR3-containing paired-end reads. All of the RNA was converted into first-strand cDNA using the Mint cDNA synthesis kit, with a TRBC-specific oligonucleotide serving as the primer. All cDNA was treated with uracil-DNA glycosylase and then went through a first 18-cycle PCR with the universal primers M1SS and BC2_uni_R. The published analysis was carried out like this. For normalization, 1 million high-quality reads, each with a distinct molecular identifier, were randomly selected from each sample. Instead of being binned into consensus sequences, reads that shared molecular identifiers were thrown out. MiTCR, run with a Q25 quality threshold and the strictest error-elimination algorithm, handled CDR3 identification, clonotype clustering and error correction. A nonparametric unseen species model with Euler transformation was used to estimate a lower bound on total TCR beta diversity. TCRdb redid the processing of the public reads, applying fastp at Q25 and MiXCR, and retained in-frame beta chains. Each CDR3 protein gets just one entry, which takes the most common genes and DNA from the rows behind it. None of the V and J calls come from the authors' own analysis; TCRdb made them. The table for this sample lists some 920,000 distinct CDR3 sequences; about 53% of them were counted only once. The ten most abundant clones make up about a fifth of the sample.

The TCR comes from a woman aged 55 to 70 in good health. The rearrangement joined TRBV20-1 to TRBJ1-2; the D gene is unclear. The source material was blood. The bases are TGCAGTGCTAAATTTTCTTTGGGTGGCTACACCTTC. Its product reads: CSAKFSLGGYTF.